The sequence of this T cell receptor beta chain was determined in a study of OX40 agonist ivuxolimab in advanced cancers. The study, taken as a whole, reports: On average, CD8+ T cells showed a greater number of expanded clones than CD4+. At doses 0.1 to 3.0 mg/kg, CD4+ and CD8+ clones expanded.

Remarks on this clone: Its target is unknown.

Trimming left V 4 bases short and J 0 bases short, with 16 bases between. From germline, CDR1 is SGHDT and CDR2 YYEEEE. This CDR3 contains 16 residues. The table came from immunoSEQ multiplex PCR; TCRdb's copy has only in-frame clones and leaves some out. The profile covers roughly 75,000 clones, with about nine tenths appearing a single time and more than 0.3% taken by the ten largest. This receptor was taken from an adult with an advanced solid tumor such as melanoma, head and neck, liver or kidney cancer. The sample here was CD4+ or CD8+ T cells sorted from blood, taken in a trial of the OX40 agonist ivuxolimab. The chain joins TRBV5-6 to TRBJ2-5, with D possibly TRBD2 on 7 matching bases. The CDR3 region is CASSGRDTPYQETQYF. For the CDR3, the DNA is TGTGCCAGCAGCGGGAGGGACACCCCATACCAAGAGACCCAGTACTTC.